A single sample gave rise to the 8 T cell receptor beta chains below, sequenced in a study of identical twins. TCRdb reprocessed the 5' RACE reads with MiXCR, giving one entry per CDR3 protein. The profile shows 500,000 to 650,000 distinct CDR3 sequences, about 20% of them singletons. These data were also filed under a second study, of yellow fever vaccine responses in identical twins.

Sequenced: CD4+ T cells sorted from blood. Every receptor here comes from a woman aged 18-29 years in good health.

This clonotype came up a few times. The chain recombines TRBV20-1 with TRBJ2-1; a possible D gene is TRBD2 (6 bases). The germline CDR1 and CDR2 sequences are DFQATT and SNEGSKA (reference sequence). The CDR3 runs to 14 residues. V gave up 6 bases and J gave up 5 bases, with 17 bases separating them. CDR3 nucleotides: TGCAGTGCCCTTCGGGGGTCGACCGACAATGAGCAGTTCTTC. Protein: CSALRGSTDNEQFF.

This clonotype was counted only a few times. The chain employs TRBV7-3 and TRBJ2-2; 8 bases are shared with TRBD1. This CDR3 is built from 15 residues. The germline V gene encodes CDR1 SGHTA and CDR2 FQGTGA. V was pared by 2 bases and J by 7 bases, with 6 bases of the junction left unmatched. The CDR3 here is CASSLVQGVGGELFF. In nucleotides, the CDR3 is TGTGCCAGCAGCTTAGTACAGGGGGTCGGCGGGGAGCTGTTTTTT. Combining the CDR3 with reference TRBV7-3 and TRBJ2-2 gives the whole variable domain GAGVSQTPSNKVTEKGKYVELRCDPISGHTALYWYRQSLGQGPEFLIYFQGTGAADDSGLPNDRFFAVRPEGSVSTLKIQRTERGDSAVYLCASSLVQGVGGELFFGEGSRLTVL.

This clonotype was counted only a few times. The chain is built from TRBV24-1 and TRBJ2-3; tentatively, D is TRBD1 (6 bases). This CDR3 has 17 residues. Trimming left V 2 bases short and J 0 bases short, with 14 bases between. The germline gives CDR1 KGHDR, CDR2 SFDVKD. CDR3: CATSDSVTGPSTDTQYF. In DNA, the CDR3 is TGTGCCACCAGTGATTCAGTGACAGGACCGAGCACAGATACGCAGTATTTT.

The chain has TRBV10-3 and TRBJ1-1; D not certain. The germline gives CDR1 ENHRY, CDR2 SYGVKD. This CDR3 has 13 amino acids. Trimming took 3 bases from V and 5 from J, leaving 10 bases between them. The CDR3 nucleotides read TGTGCCATCAGTGAAGAGTATGGGACTGAAGCTTTCTTT. Its translation is CAISEEYGTEAFF.

This clonotype was counted between two and nine times. CDR3 residues: CASSFYGGGDTGELFF. CDR3 nucleotide sequence: TGTGCCAGCAGCTTCTACGGCGGGGGGGACACCGGGGAGCTGTTTTTT. This chain links TRBV7-9 with TRBJ2-2, with 9 bases that match TRBD2. CDR1 SEHNR and CDR2 FQNEAQ come from the germline V gene (reference sequence). The CDR3 contains 16 residues. J was trimmed by 3 bases and V by 3 bases; bases with no gene match: 5.

This sequence joins TRBV6-5 and TRBJ2-7; 7 positions match TRBD1. There are 16 residues in the CDR3. Unmatched junction bases numbered 11, after V lost 4 bases and J lost 2 bases. In germline, CDR1 is MNHEY, CDR2 SVGAGI. The CDR3 DNA follows: TGTGCCAGCAGTTCCGGACCGGGACAGACAACCTACGAGCAGTACTTC. Amino acids: CASSSGPGQTTYEQYF.

This clonotype was observed a handful of times. The chain carries TRBV19 and TRBJ1-1, with a possible D match to TRBD1 (5 bases). CDR3 length equals 13 residues. The germline V gene has CDR1 LNHDA and CDR2 SQIVND (reference sequence). V lost 5 bases and J lost 3, with 10 bases in between. CDR3 DNA sequence: TGTGCCAGTAGTCGGGGGGTCGACACTGAAGCTTTCTTT. It encodes CASSRGVDTEAFF.

Notes on this clonotype: At one of its ends the junction is not consistent with the germline gene, which may arise from a read error. V usage is TRBV5-1 and J usage is TRBJ2-2, with TRBD2 matching over 7 bases. The CDR3 has 15 amino acids. Per germline, CDR1 SGHRS and CDR2 YFSETQ. The CDR3 spells CASSSRGEDTGKLFF. The CDR3 DNA is TGCGCCAGCAGCTCCCGGGGGGAGGACACCGGGAAGCTGTTTTTT.